The subject of this entry is one T cell receptor beta chain. Generated by immunoSEQ multiplex PCR, the TCRdb table keeps only in-frame clones and is missing some. The table shows about 63,000 clones, with about 89% occurring only once. This entry belongs to a study of cytomegalovirus exposure and HLA in healthy donors. Trimming at V came to 6 bases and at J to 2 bases, leaving 11 bases not matched to a gene. The CDR3 runs to 18 residues. Germline-derived CDR1 and CDR2 are SNHLY and FYNNEI. Sequenced input: PBMCs. The TCR originated in a woman aged 18-30 years in good health and CMV-seronegative. The rearrangement uses TRBV2 and TRBJ2-1; TRBD2 matches 12 bases. The CDR3 loop is CASSGLAGWLGAYNEQFF. As DNA, the CDR3 is TGTGCCAGCAGCGGACTAGCGGGGTGGCTTGGGGCCTACAATGAGCAGTTCTTC.